This T cell receptor (beta chain) was sequenced during a study of blood T cells in healthy people across ages. Then a second PCR, running roughly 7 to 11 cycles, was carried out with a sample-barcoded 5' primer and a J-beta primer mix. TCRdb called the 5' RACE reads again in MiXCR, with one record for every CDR3 protein. Of some 880,000 distinct CDR3 sequences detected, about 34% appear once; the ten largest clones hold over 10%. Sequencing was carried out using blood. The TCR was taken from a young man in good health.

The CDR3 loop is CASSQDRGYEAFF. CDR3 DNA: TGCGCCAGCAGCCAAGATAGAGGTTATGAAGCTTTCTTT. This rearrangement joins TRBV4-1 to TRBJ1-1; D uncertain. CDR1 is MGHRA, CDR2 YSYEKL, per germline. The length of the CDR3 is 13 residues. V was cut by 0 bases and J by 7 bases, with 9 bases left in between.